This T cell receptor (beta chain) was sequenced in a study of Ad26.COV2.S vaccination and SARS-CoV-2 variants. Across the study: The vaccine Ad26.COV2.S was put into the muscle once, or twice with 56 days between.

TCRdb's copy holds only in-frame clones and misses some; the assay was immunoSEQ multiplex PCR. Counted here are 350,000 to 450,000 clones, approximately 81% occurring once; the ten biggest clones make up 3% to 4%. Trimming stripped 7 bases from V and 2 bases from J, with 15 bases between. The CDR3 length is 14 residues. Germline values: CDR1 SGHRS, CDR2 YFSETQ. On this clone itself: The target antigen is unknown.

Findings and limits, study-wide: Those who received vaccine or placebo ended up with similar non-spike TCR breadth. Quantification of TCR breadth and depth may have yielded underestimates of total T cell responses.

The treatment: some 20 received Ad26.COV2.S at low or high dose, single or two shots; about 5 received placebo; per-sample allocation not given. Vaccine and placebo recipients were sampled on day 63 after the first injection. SARS-CoV-2 spike from the Wuhan strain was encoded by the vaccine, an Ad26 vector. The chain joins TRBV5-1 to TRBJ1-2; possible D gene TRBD1, 6 bases. Source: peripheral blood, taken in a trial of Ad26.COV2.S vaccine versus placebo. The TCR comes from a person aged 18 to 65 who received the Ad26.COV2.S COVID-19 vaccine or a placebo. CDR3: CASGVATGNYGYTF. The CDR3 nucleotides read TGCGCCAGCGGCGTGGCCACAGGGAACTATGGCTACACCTTC.